This record looks at one T cell receptor (beta chain) sequence and its context. The sample is drawn from a study of shared clonotypes between healthy human individuals. An approximately 200 ng quantity of DNA, roughly 29,000 T cell genomes, went into the sorted-subset replicate PCRs. Produced via immunoSEQ multiplex PCR; TCRdb's table is partial and in-frame only. The sample lists around 1.4 million clones; less than 99% were seen once. The ends lost 4 bases at V and 14 bases at J; junction bases unmatched: 12. CDR1 and CDR2 from the germline V gene are SGHVS and FQNEAQ. There are 14 residues in the CDR3.

The rearrangement uses TRBV7-8 and TRBJ1-5; 9 bases line up with TRBD1. Input material: naive CD4+ T cells sorted from blood. Subset denoted: CD45RA+ positively selected. This TCR came from a man aged 25 to 40 in good health. CDR3 nucleotide sequence: TGTGCCAGCAGCTCTCCCGGGACAGGGACGGGGGAGCATTTT. This codes for CASSSPGTGTGEHF.